Listed below are T cell receptor beta chains from one sample, sequenced in a study of T cells in Graves' hyperthyroidism and ophthalmopathy. TCRdb re-called the multiplex PCR reads through MiXCR, storing one row per CDR3 protein. Of approximately 600,000 distinct CDR3 sequences in the sample, roughly 20% were seen once. Sequenced material: blood. These receptor sequences come from a man between 25 and 39 years old with Graves' ophthalmopathy. CDR3s include the opening cysteine and the closing phenylalanine or tryptophan. D genes are given only for firm matches. Some rows mark clone size as missing; the rest say once, few, many or name a class of expanded clone.

cdr3_length,d_call,v_call,clone_size,j_call,cdr3_nt,cdr3_aa
15,-,TRBV19,-,TRBJ1-5,TGTGCCAGTAGTATAACGGGATATAGCAATCAGCCCCAGCATTTT,CASSITGYSNQPQHF
15,TRBD2,TRBV28,many,TRBJ2-5,TGTGCCAGCAGTGCCCCCATAGCGGGAGAAGAGACCCAGTACTTC,CASSAPIAGEETQYF
15,TRBD2,TRBV2,many,TRBJ2-2,TGTGCCAGCAGTGCGGCTAGCGGTGGCACCGGGGAGCTGTTTTTT,CASSAASGGTGELFF
16,-,TRBV28,-,TRBJ2-3,TGTGCCAGCAGTTTAGGACGGGTGAGAAGGACAGATACGCAGTATTTT,CASSLGRVRRTDTQYF
15,-,TRBV9,few,TRBJ1-2,TGTGCCAGCAGCGTAACCCAGCAGGCCGACTATGGCTACACCTTC,CASSVTQQADYGYTF
16,-,TRBV20-1,-,TRBJ2-1,TGCAGTGCTAGAGCCTTTTTGGGGGAGATCTACAATGAGCAGTTCTTC,CSARAFLGEIYNEQFF
15,-,TRBV6-1,-,TRBJ2-3,TGTGCCAGCAGCTCTCTGCAGTCGGTCGTGAGTGTGCAGTATTTT,CASSSLQSVVSVQYF
13,-,TRBV29-1,-,TRBJ2-2,TGCAGCGTCGACCTCGAAAACACCGGGGAGCTGTTTTTT,CSVDLENTGELFF
13,-,TRBV15,-,TRBJ2-1,TGTACCACCAGCAGATCCAGAGACAATGAGCAGTTCTTC,CTTSRSRDNEQFF
15,TRBD1,TRBV12-3/TRBV12-4,-,TRBJ1-1,TGTGCCAGCAGTCCGGGACAGTTGACGAACACTGAAGCTTTCTTT,CASSPGQLTNTEAFF
14,TRBD2,TRBV30,-,TRBJ2-1,TGTGCCTGGCGGACTAGCGGGAGTTACAATGAGCAGTTCTTC,CAWRTSGSYNEQFF
12,-,TRBV24-1,few,TRBJ2-1,TGTGCCACCAGTGATTTAGAGAATGAGCAGTTCTTC,CATSDLENEQFF
15,-,TRBV6-1,few,TRBJ2-2,TGTGCCAGCAGGCCTCGACTAGCGAACACCGGGGAGCTGTTTTTT,CASRPRLANTGELFF
14,-,TRBV20-1,-,TRBJ2-5,TGCAGTGCTAGAGGGGTTGGGGCCAGGGAGACCCAGTACTTC,CSARGVGARETQYF
12,-,TRBV12-3/TRBV12-4,few,TRBJ1-1,TGTGCCAGCAGGAGAGGGGTAACTGAAGCTTTCTTT,CASRRGVTEAFF
16,-,TRBV6-5,-,TRBJ1-4,TGTGCCAGCAGTTACGGTTGGGGATCAACTAATGAAAAACTGTTTTTT,CASSYGWGSTNEKLFF
12,-,TRBV5-5,-,TRBJ2-2,TGTGCCAGCCCCGAGGACACCGGGGAGCTGTTTTTT,CASPEDTGELFF
15,TRBD1,TRBV10-3,-,TRBJ1-1,TGTGCCATCAGCTACTCCGGGACAGGAGTTCGTGAAGCTTTCTTT,CAISYSGTGVREAFF
13,-,TRBV4-1,-,TRBJ1-4,TGCGCCAGCAGCCAAGCCCCAGGGGAAAAACTGTTTTTT,CASSQAPGEKLFF
13,TRBD2,TRBV20-1,few,TRBJ2-5,TGCAGTGCTAGAGATCACGAGGGAGGGCCATTGTACTTC,CSARDHEGGPLYF
12,-,TRBV27,-,TRBJ2-7,TGTGCCAGCAGTAACAGCCTCTACGAGCAGTACTTC,CASSNSLYEQYF
18,TRBD1,TRBV7-9,few,TRBJ1-2,TGTGCCAGCAGCTTAAGATTCCGGACAGGGTCGTCTAACTATGGCTACACCTTC,CASSLRFRTGSSNYGYTF
14,TRBD2,TRBV5-1,-,TRBJ2-1,TGCGCCAGCAGGGGGACTAGCGGCCCCAATGAGCAGTTCTTC,CASRGTSGPNEQFF
12,-,TRBV7-9,-,TRBJ2-5,TGTGCCTCCGAGGGGGGAGAAGAGACCCAGTACTTC,CASEGGEETQYF
15,TRBD1,TRBV6-1,few,TRBJ2-3,TGTGCCAGCATCCTCCGACAGGGAGCCACAGATACGCAGTATTTT,CASILRQGATDTQYF
16,TRBD2,TRBV28,many,TRBJ2-7,TGTGCCAGCAGTTTTCGCGGACTAGCGGGAGTCTACGAGCAGTACTTC,CASSFRGLAGVYEQYF
16,TRBD2,TRBV4-1,-,TRBJ2-5,TGCGCCAGCAGCCAAGGGGCGGGGGTGTTCCAAGAAACCCAGTACTTC,CASSQGAGVFQETQYF
14,-,TRBV5-6,-,TRBJ2-7,TGTGCCAGCAGCTTCGGCACTATCTCCGGCGAGCAGTACTTC,CASSFGTISGEQYF
18,-,TRBV11-2,many,TRBJ2-3,TGTGCCAGCAGCTTTTGGGCTGAGATCAACAGGGACACAGATACGCAGTATTTT,CASSFWAEINRDTDTQYF
18,TRBD1,TRBV28,many,TRBJ2-2,TGTGCCAGCAGTCGCGGCACGATAAGACAGGGGAACACCGGGGAGCTGTTTTTT,CASSRGTIRQGNTGELFF
13,-,TRBV12-3/TRBV12-4,few,TRBJ1-6,TGTGCCAGCAGTTATGGCGGCCCTAGGCCCCTCCACTTT,CASSYGGPRPLHF
15,TRBD2,TRBV19,-,TRBJ2-7,TGTGCCAGTAGTATGGAGGCGGGAGTCAGTTACGAGCAGTACTTC,CASSMEAGVSYEQYF
13,TRBD1,TRBV5-1,-,TRBJ1-2,TGCGCCAGCAGCTCCCGGGACAGGGGAAGCTACACCTTC,CASSSRDRGSYTF
13,TRBD1,TRBV27,-,TRBJ2-7,TGTGCCAGCAGTCTGGGACAGCGTACCGAGCAGTACTTC,CASSLGQRTEQYF
15,TRBD1,TRBV7-9,-,TRBJ2-2,TGTGCCAGCAGCCTCGGGACAGGGGCCACCGGGGAGCTGTTTTTT,CASSLGTGATGELFF
14,-,TRBV28,many,TRBJ1-5,TGTGCCAGCAGGCCCGACAGGACTAATCAGCCCCAGCATTTT,CASRPDRTNQPQHF
14,-,TRBV2,many,TRBJ2-5,TGTGCCAGCACTCAAAGGGCTAGCCAAGAGACCCAGTACTTC,CASTQRASQETQYF
15,-,TRBV6-6,few,TRBJ2-7,TGTGCCAGCAGTTACTCGGGCGGGGATCCCTACGAGCAGTACTTC,CASSYSGGDPYEQYF
17,-,TRBV27,few,TRBJ2-1,TGTGCCAGCAGTTTAAATCCCCAGGGGTTGATGGACAATGAGCAGTTCTTC,CASSLNPQGLMDNEQFF